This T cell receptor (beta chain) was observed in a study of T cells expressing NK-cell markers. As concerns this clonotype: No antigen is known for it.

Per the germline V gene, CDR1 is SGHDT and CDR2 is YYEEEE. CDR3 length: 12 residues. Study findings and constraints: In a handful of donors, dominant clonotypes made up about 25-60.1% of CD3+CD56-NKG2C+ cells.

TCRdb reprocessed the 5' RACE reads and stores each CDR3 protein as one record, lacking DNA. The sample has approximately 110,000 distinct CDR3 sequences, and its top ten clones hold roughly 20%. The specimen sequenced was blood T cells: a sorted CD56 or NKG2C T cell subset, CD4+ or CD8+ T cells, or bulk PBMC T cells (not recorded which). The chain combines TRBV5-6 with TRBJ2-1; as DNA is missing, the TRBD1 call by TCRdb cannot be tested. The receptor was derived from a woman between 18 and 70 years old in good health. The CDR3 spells CASSLSGSHQFF. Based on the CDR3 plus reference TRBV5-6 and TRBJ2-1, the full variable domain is DAGVTQSPTHLIKTRGQQVTLRCSPKSGHDTVSWYQQALGQGPQFIFQYYEEEERQRGNFPDRFSGHQFPNYSSELNVNALLLGDSALYLCASSLSGSHQFFGPGTRLTVL.